This is a list of T cell receptor beta chains from one sample in a study of control samples from healthy donors and cancer patients. Clones were sequenced by immunoSEQ multiplex PCR, and TCRdb holds only the in-frame ones, with some missing. The table records 70,000 to 90,000 clones, less than 95% of them present only once. The source material was blood. The receptors come from a woman aged 40-49 years in good health. The CDR3 runs from the conserved cysteine through the conserved F or W. Fields, in order: J gene, D gene, clone size, V gene, CDR3 protein, CDR3 DNA. D genes are given only for firm matches. Clone size is shown for a subset of rows, as once, few, many or a class of expanded clone.

J gene: TRBJ2-3; D gene: NA; clone size: once; V gene: TRBV6-5; CDR3 protein: CASSQQGRGFAQYF; CDR3 DNA: TGTGCCAGCAGCCAACAGGGAAGGGGGTTTGCGCAGTATTTT
J gene: TRBJ2-5; D gene: TRBD2; clone size: NA; V gene: TRBV29-1; CDR3 protein: CSDRLAGGETQYF; CDR3 DNA: TGCAGCGACAGACTAGCGGGAGGGGAGACCCAGTACTTC
J gene: TRBJ2-1; D gene: NA; clone size: NA; V gene: TRBV5-8; CDR3 protein: CASSSGTGAPENEQFF; CDR3 DNA: TGTGCCAGCAGTTCTGGAACGGGAGCGCCTGAGAATGAGCAGTTCTTC
J gene: TRBJ1-2; D gene: NA; clone size: once; V gene: TRBV30; CDR3 protein: CAWSPNPGYTF; CDR3 DNA: TGTGCCTGGAGCCCTAATCCTGGCTACACCTTC
J gene: TRBJ1-1; D gene: NA; clone size: once; V gene: TRBV6-5; CDR3 protein: CASSYHTELYTEAFF; CDR3 DNA: TGTGCCAGCAGTTACCACACAGAGTTATACACTGAAGCTTTCTTT
J gene: TRBJ2-3; D gene: NA; clone size: NA; V gene: TRBV12-3/TRBV12-4; CDR3 protein: CAGARGPGDTQYF; CDR3 DNA: TGTGCCGGAGCCCGGGGTCCAGGGGATACGCAGTATTTT
J gene: TRBJ2-5; D gene: TRBD2; clone size: NA; V gene: TRBV19; CDR3 protein: CASSPTSVPETQYF; CDR3 DNA: TGTGCCAGTAGTCCCACTAGCGTCCCAGAGACCCAGTACTTC
J gene: TRBJ2-3; D gene: TRBD2; clone size: once; V gene: TRBV9; CDR3 protein: CASSVAPTSGGASTQYF; CDR3 DNA: TGTGCCAGCAGCGTAGCGCCGACTAGCGGGGGGGCGAGTACGCAGTATTTT
J gene: TRBJ2-4; D gene: TRBD2; clone size: NA; V gene: TRBV3-1/TRBV3-2; CDR3 protein: CASSPSAGVTNIQYF; CDR3 DNA: TGTGCCAGCAGCCCGTCAGCGGGGGTTACGAACATTCAGTACTTC
J gene: TRBJ2-1; D gene: NA; clone size: NA; V gene: TRBV19; CDR3 protein: CASGSYNEQFF; CDR3 DNA: TGTGCCAGTGGCTCCTACAATGAGCAGTTCTTC
J gene: TRBJ2-1; D gene: NA; clone size: NA; V gene: TRBV6-1; CDR3 protein: CASSEGRGRDEQFF; CDR3 DNA: TGTGCCAGCAGTGAAGGCAGGGGGAGGGATGAGCAGTTCTTC
J gene: TRBJ2-7; D gene: TRBD2; clone size: NA; V gene: TRBV29-1; CDR3 protein: CSVGTSAYEQYF; CDR3 DNA: TGCAGCGTCGGGACTAGCGCCTACGAGCAGTACTTC
J gene: TRBJ2-7; D gene: NA; clone size: once; V gene: TRBV27; CDR3 protein: CASSPRDLREQYF; CDR3 DNA: TGTGCCAGCAGTCCGAGGGACCTGAGGGAGCAGTACTTC
J gene: TRBJ1-5; D gene: NA; clone size: few; V gene: TRBV5-1; CDR3 protein: CASSSEHLRQPQHF; CDR3 DNA: TGCGCCAGCAGCTCAGAACATCTGAGGCAGCCCCAGCATTTT
J gene: TRBJ2-5; D gene: NA; clone size: once; V gene: TRBV5-1; CDR3 protein: CASRTEETQYF; CDR3 DNA: TGCGCCAGCAGGACAGAAGAGACCCAGTACTTC
J gene: TRBJ2-1; D gene: TRBD1; clone size: NA; V gene: TRBV5-4; CDR3 protein: CASTRLGTGGYNNEQFF; CDR3 DNA: TGTGCCAGCACCCGGCTGGGGACAGGGGGTTATAACAATGAGCAGTTCTTC
J gene: TRBJ1-4; D gene: NA; clone size: NA; V gene: TRBV3-1/TRBV3-2; CDR3 protein: CASSLPGAVNEKLFF; CDR3 DNA: TGTGCCAGCAGCCTCCCCGGTGCTGTTAATGAAAAACTGTTTTTT
J gene: TRBJ1-4; D gene: NA; clone size: NA; V gene: TRBV28; CDR3 protein: CASSLGGTTPREKLFF; CDR3 DNA: TGTGCCAGCAGTTTAGGTGGGACAACTCCTAGAGAAAAACTGTTTTTT
J gene: TRBJ2-7; D gene: NA; clone size: NA; V gene: TRBV19; CDR3 protein: CASSGDPEQYF; CDR3 DNA: TGTGCCAGTAGCGGGGATCCCGAGCAGTACTTC
J gene: TRBJ2-5; D gene: NA; clone size: NA; V gene: TRBV10-1; CDR3 protein: CASSERPEGETQYF; CDR3 DNA: TGCGCCAGCAGTGAACGGCCCGAGGGTGAGACCCAGTACTTC
J gene: TRBJ2-7; D gene: TRBD2; clone size: NA; V gene: TRBV27; CDR3 protein: CASRMGTSGSYEQYF; CDR3 DNA: TGTGCCAGCAGGATGGGGACTAGCGGGAGTTACGAGCAGTACTTC
J gene: TRBJ2-2; D gene: TRBD2; clone size: NA; V gene: TRBV7-8; CDR3 protein: CASSFQSLLAGGLRAGELFF; CDR3 DNA: TGTGCCAGCAGCTTCCAAAGCCTTCTAGCGGGAGGCCTTAGGGCCGGGGAGCTGTTTTTT
J gene: TRBJ1-1; D gene: NA; clone size: NA; V gene: TRBV5-6; CDR3 protein: CASSPILTTTEAFF; CDR3 DNA: TGTGCCAGCAGTCCCATACTCACAACCACTGAAGCTTTCTTT
J gene: TRBJ2-3; D gene: NA; clone size: NA; V gene: TRBV21-1; CDR3 protein: CASSKGTEDSNTSSTDTQYF; CDR3 DNA: TGTGCCAGCAGCAAAGGAACTGAGGACAGCAATACCTCTAGCACAGATACGCAGTATTTT
J gene: TRBJ2-7; D gene: NA; clone size: NA; V gene: TRBV19; CDR3 protein: CASSIVAMDPRGQYF; CDR3 DNA: TGTGCCAGTAGTATAGTCGCAATGGACCCTCGTGGGCAGTACTTC
J gene: TRBJ2-1; D gene: TRBD2; clone size: once; V gene: TRBV4-1; CDR3 protein: CASSDGLAVSEQFF; CDR3 DNA: TGCGCCAGCTCTGACGGACTAGCGGTCTCGGAGCAGTTCTTC
J gene: TRBJ2-7; D gene: NA; clone size: once; V gene: TRBV4-2; CDR3 protein: CASSSTPTRDEQYF; CDR3 DNA: TGTGCCAGCAGTTCTACCCCGACTCGTGACGAGCAGTACTTC
J gene: TRBJ2-7; D gene: NA; clone size: once; V gene: TRBV6-2/TRBV6-3; CDR3 protein: CASSYYPEQYF; CDR3 DNA: TGTGCCAGCAGTTACTACCCTGAGCAGTACTTC
J gene: TRBJ1-5; D gene: NA; clone size: few; V gene: TRBV5-5; CDR3 protein: CASSLRHSNQPQHF; CDR3 DNA: TGTGCCAGCAGCTTGCGACACTCCAATCAGCCCCAGCATTTT
J gene: TRBJ2-7; D gene: NA; clone size: NA; V gene: TRBV3-1/TRBV3-2; CDR3 protein: CASSVFQSSYEQYF; CDR3 DNA: TGTGCCAGCAGCGTTTTCCAGAGCTCCTACGAGCAGTACTTC
J gene: TRBJ2-5; D gene: NA; clone size: NA; V gene: TRBV28; CDR3 protein: CASCPGAKETQYF; CDR3 DNA: TGTGCCAGCTGTCCCGGGGCTAAAGAGACCCAGTACTTC
J gene: TRBJ1-1; D gene: TRBD1; clone size: NA; V gene: TRBV18; CDR3 protein: CASSQMDLTGWENTEAFF; CDR3 DNA: TGTGCCAGCTCCCAAATGGACTTGACAGGGTGGGAGAACACTGAAGCTTTCTTT
J gene: TRBJ2-3; D gene: NA; clone size: NA; V gene: TRBV12-3/TRBV12-4; CDR3 protein: CASSFTDTQYF; CDR3 DNA: TGTGCCAGCAGTTTCACAGATACGCAGTATTTT
J gene: TRBJ2-1; D gene: TRBD2; clone size: NA; V gene: TRBV3-1/TRBV3-2; CDR3 protein: CASSQLLAGGTREQFF; CDR3 DNA: TGTGCCAGCAGCCAACTACTAGCGGGAGGGACTCGGGAGCAGTTCTTC
J gene: TRBJ2-3; D gene: NA; clone size: NA; V gene: TRBV7-2; CDR3 protein: CASSFRDADTQYF; CDR3 DNA: TGTGCCAGCAGCTTTAGGGACGCAGATACGCAGTATTTT
J gene: TRBJ1-3; D gene: NA; clone size: NA; V gene: TRBV4-1; CDR3 protein: CASSPETLKGTTQTSGNTIYF; CDR3 DNA: TGCGCCAGCAGCCCAGAGACTCTAAAAGGGACGACCCAAACCTCTGGAAACACCATATATTTT
J gene: TRBJ1-1; D gene: NA; clone size: NA; V gene: TRBV7-9; CDR3 protein: CASSGTGDTEAFF; CDR3 DNA: TGTGCCAGCAGCGGGACGGGGGACACTGAAGCTTTCTTT
J gene: TRBJ1-4; D gene: NA; clone size: NA; V gene: TRBV11-2; CDR3 protein: CASSSRRDGNEKLFF; CDR3 DNA: TGTGCCAGCAGCTCCCGACGGGATGGTAATGAAAAACTGTTTTTT
J gene: TRBJ2-6; D gene: NA; clone size: NA; V gene: TRBV5-1; CDR3 protein: CATSLSGANVLTF; CDR3 DNA: TGCGCCACCTCGCTCTCTGGGGCCAACGTCCTGACTTTC
J gene: TRBJ2-3; D gene: TRBD2; clone size: NA; V gene: TRBV10-1; CDR3 protein: CASSEVSGLATDTQYF; CDR3 DNA: TGCGCCAGCAGTGAGGTGTCGGGACTAGCGACAGATACGCAGTATTTT
J gene: TRBJ1-2; D gene: NA; clone size: NA; V gene: TRBV3-1/TRBV3-2; CDR3 protein: CASSQFPGANYGYTF; CDR3 DNA: TGTGCCAGCAGCCAATTCCCGGGAGCTAACTATGGCTACACCTTC
J gene: TRBJ2-1; D gene: NA; clone size: NA; V gene: TRBV28; CDR3 protein: CASSLRAGIPEQFF; CDR3 DNA: TGTGCCAGCAGTTTACGGGCAGGGATTCCTGAGCAGTTCTTC
J gene: TRBJ1-1; D gene: NA; clone size: NA; V gene: TRBV10-3; CDR3 protein: CAISESAGNTEAFF; CDR3 DNA: TGTGCCATCAGTGAGTCTGCGGGTAACACTGAAGCTTTCTTT
J gene: TRBJ2-7; D gene: TRBD2; clone size: once; V gene: TRBV12-3/TRBV12-4; CDR3 protein: CASSIGLGREQYF; CDR3 DNA: TGTGCCAGCAGCATTGGACTAGGGCGCGAGCAGTACTTC
J gene: TRBJ2-6; D gene: TRBD2; clone size: once; V gene: TRBV7-2; CDR3 protein: CASSRRGTRATGANVLTF; CDR3 DNA: TGTGCCAGCAGCAGGCGAGGGACTAGAGCAACCGGGGCCAACGTCCTGACTTTC
J gene: TRBJ2-2; D gene: TRBD1; clone size: NA; V gene: TRBV3-1/TRBV3-2; CDR3 protein: CASSPSNRQGNTGELFF; CDR3 DNA: TGTGCCAGCAGCCCCTCTAACCGACAGGGGAACACCGGGGAGCTGTTTTTT
J gene: TRBJ2-7; D gene: TRBD2; clone size: NA; V gene: TRBV4-3; CDR3 protein: CASSQDLSGGAYEQYF; CDR3 DNA: TGCGCCAGCAGCCAAGATCTGAGCGGGGGGGCCTACGAGCAGTACTTC
J gene: TRBJ2-4; D gene: NA; clone size: NA; V gene: TRBV10-2; CDR3 protein: CASSESMAGVNIQYF; CDR3 DNA: TGCGCCAGCAGTGAGTCGATGGCAGGGGTAAACATTCAGTACTTC
J gene: TRBJ1-2; D gene: NA; clone size: NA; V gene: TRBV7-9; CDR3 protein: CASSLVSGVGQLSYTF; CDR3 DNA: TGTGCCAGCAGCTTAGTCTCCGGAGTTGGACAGCTAAGCTACACCTTC
J gene: TRBJ2-7; D gene: NA; clone size: NA; V gene: TRBV4-1; CDR3 protein: CASSQGNRAQGEQYF; CDR3 DNA: TGCGCCAGCAGCCAAGGTAACCGGGCCCAAGGGGAGCAGTACTTC
J gene: TRBJ1-6; D gene: TRBD1; clone size: once; V gene: TRBV27; CDR3 protein: CASSLIGQGYNSPLHF; CDR3 DNA: TGTGCCAGCAGTTTAATCGGACAGGGCTATAATTCACCCCTCCACTTT